The present TCR beta chain was sequenced within a study of blood T cell repertoires in COVID-19. About the study: Italy, Spain and the United States were the sources of the convalescent and acute COVID-19 samples. Sources were T cells, B-cell-depleted T cells, or PBMCs; the material itself was cDNA or gDNA.

The germline V gene encodes CDR1 SGDLS and CDR2 YYNGEE. The ends lost 0 bases at V and 7 bases at J; junction bases unmatched: 12. The length of the CDR3 is 16 residues. Data came from immunoSEQ multiplex PCR; TCRdb stores just in-frame clones and leaves some out. Of about 130,000 clones in the sample, roughly 80% were seen once. Material for sequencing was peripheral blood. The rearrangement uses TRBV9 and TRBJ1-1, with TRBD1 matching 7 bases. This sequence originates from a woman in her sixties or seventies with COVID-19, enrolled during active disease. For the CDR3, the DNA is TGTGCCAGCAGCGTAGGATTGGGGGACAGCGATATTGAAGCTTTCTTT. Amino acid sequence: CASSVGLGDSDIEAFF.